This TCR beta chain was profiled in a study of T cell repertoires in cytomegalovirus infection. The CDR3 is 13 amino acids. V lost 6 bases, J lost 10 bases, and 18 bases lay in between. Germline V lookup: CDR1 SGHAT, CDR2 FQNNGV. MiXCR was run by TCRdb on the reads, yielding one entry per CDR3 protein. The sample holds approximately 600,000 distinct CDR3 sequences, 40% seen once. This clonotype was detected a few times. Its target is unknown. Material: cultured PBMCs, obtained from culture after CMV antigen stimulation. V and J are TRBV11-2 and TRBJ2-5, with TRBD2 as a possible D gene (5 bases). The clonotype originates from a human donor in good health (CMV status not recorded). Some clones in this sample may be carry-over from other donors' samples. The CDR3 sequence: CASSNGVLMGQYF. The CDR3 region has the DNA TGTGCCAGCAGTAACGGGGTTCTGATGGGCCAGTACTTC.